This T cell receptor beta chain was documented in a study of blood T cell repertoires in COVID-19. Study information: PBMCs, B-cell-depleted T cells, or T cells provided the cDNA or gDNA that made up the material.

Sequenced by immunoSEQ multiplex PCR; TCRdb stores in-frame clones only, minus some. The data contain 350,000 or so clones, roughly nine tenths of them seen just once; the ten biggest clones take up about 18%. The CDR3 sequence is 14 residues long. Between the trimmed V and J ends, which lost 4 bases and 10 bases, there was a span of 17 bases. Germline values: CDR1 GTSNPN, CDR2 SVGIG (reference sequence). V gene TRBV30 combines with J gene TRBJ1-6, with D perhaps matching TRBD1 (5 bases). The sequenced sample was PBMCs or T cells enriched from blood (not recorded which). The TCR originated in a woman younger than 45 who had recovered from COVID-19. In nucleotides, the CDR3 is TGTGCCTGGACGCCCAGGAGGGGACCCTCACCCCTCCACTTT. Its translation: CAWTPRRGPSPLHF.